This T cell receptor (beta chain) was sequenced during a study of blood T cell repertoires in COVID-19. Study overall: The samples span acute and convalescent COVID-19 from the United States, Italy and Spain. Sample material is recorded as cDNA or gDNA derived from T cells, B-cell-depleted T cells, or PBMCs.

This CDR3 is built from 14 residues. As originally analysed: Researchers report that nucleated cell counts were estimated from reference gene primer amplification. TCRdb keeps only in-frame clones here, not all; method: immunoSEQ multiplex PCR. The V and J calls and clone size come from that table; D and trimming were worked out from the DNA. Found here are about 250,000 clones, about 84% of them singletons; the top ten hold around 6%. The Seattle site enrolled patients during active infection and followed them longitudinally. The source material was peripheral blood. This sequence originates from an elderly woman with COVID-19, enrolled during active disease. The chain recombines TRBV21-1 with TRBJ1-2. TRBV21-1 is given as a pseudogene. The CDR3: CASSMGLARYGYTF. Written as DNA, the CDR3 is TGTGCCAGCAGCATGGGACTGGCACGCTATGGCTACACCTTC.